The next 31 T cell receptor beta chains were all read from a single sample in a study of T cells in Graves' hyperthyroidism and ophthalmopathy. Template material for amplifying TCR beta CDR3 regions consisted of RNA transcripts. The TCR CDR3 was amplified in a first-round RT-PCR using the HTBI primer set. TCRdb processed the multiplex PCR reads anew with MiXCR; each CDR3 protein has one entry. The repertoire holds about 360,000 distinct CDR3 sequences, roughly 13% seen once, with roughly 9.2% in the top ten. The sample consisted of blood. The origin of the receptors is a woman aged 18-30 years with Graves' hyperthyroidism.

This clonotype was seen repeatedly, ten times or more. At one boundary the junction diverges from the germline segment, which might be a read error. J is TRBJ1-1 and V is TRBV3-1, with a tentative D call TRBD1 (6 bases). Germline values: CDR1 LGHDT, CDR2 YNNKEL (reference sequence). The CDR3 has 15 amino acids. The CDR3 reads CASSQSTGGDTEVFF. CDR3 in DNA: TGTGCCAGCAGCCAGTCAACAGGAGGGGACACTGAAGTTTTCTTT.

This clonotype was counted many times. The genes are TRBV12-3 or TRBV12-4 and TRBJ2-7, with 8 nucleotides matching TRBD2. The CDR3 totals 15 residues. V lost 4 bases, J lost 6 bases, and 11 bases stayed unmatched. CDR3 DNA: TGTGCCAGCAGTTCCCTTAGGGCGGGGGGAGGCGAGCAGTACTTC. It translates to CASSSLRAGGGEQYF.

This clonotype was picked up many times. This chain joins TRBV19 and TRBJ2-7, with D uncertain. There are 13 residues in the CDR3. Germline loops: CDR1 LNHDA, CDR2 SQIVND (reference sequence). V shed 9 bases and J shed 2 bases, with 14 bases lying between them. For the CDR3, the DNA is TGTGCCAGCAGATCCCAGATGACCTACGAGCAGTACTTC. Its protein is CASRSQMTYEQYF. Combining the CDR3 with reference TRBV19 and TRBJ2-7 gives the whole variable domain DGGITQSPKYLFRKEGQNVTLSCEQNLNHDAMYWYRQDPGQGLRLIYYSQIVNDFQKGDIAEGYSVSREKKESFPLTVTSAQKNPTAFYLCASRSQMTYEQYFGPGTRLTVT.

Ten or more counts support this clonotype. The CDR3 reads CASSSRQGWGVGADTEAFF. The CDR3, as DNA: TGTGCCAGCAGTTCGAGACAGGGCTGGGGTGTTGGGGCGGACACTGAAGCTTTCTTT. The chain recombines TRBV28 with TRBJ1-1; 7 bases fit TRBD1. The CDR3 is 19 residues long. Per the germline V gene, CDR1 is MDHEN and CDR2 is SYDVKM. Unmatched junction bases numbered 20, after V lost 4 bases and J lost 3 bases.

This clonotype has at least ten counts. The chain joins TRBV11-2 to TRBJ2-2, with 10 bases aligning to TRBD1. CDR3 length: 15 residues. Germline-derived CDR1 and CDR2 are SGHAT and FQNNGV. Trimming cost V 5 bases and J 6 bases; bases outside gene matches: 6. CDR3 sequence reads: CASSLSGQGAGELFF. DNA of the CDR3: TGTGCCAGCAGCCTAAGCGGACAGGGGGCCGGGGAGCTGTTTTTT.

This clonotype showed up just a few times. This CDR3 is CASSYSPGNTGELFF. The CDR3 nucleotides are TGTGCCAGCAGTTACTCTCCGGGGAACACCGGGGAGCTGTTTTTT. V and J are TRBV6-2 or TRBV6-3 and TRBJ2-2; no reliable D call. V was pared by 0 bases and J by 1 base, with 6 bases between. CDR1 is MNHEY, CDR2 SVGEGT, per germline. The CDR3 covers 15 residues.

The CDR3 DNA follows: TGTGCCAGCAGCTTAGCGCGGCAGGGGTACAATGAGCAGTTCTTC. Residues: CASSLARQGYNEQFF. V and J are TRBV7-2 and TRBJ2-1, with D perhaps matching TRBD1 (6 bases). The CDR3 loop spans 15 amino acids. V dropped 0 bases and J dropped 4 bases, with 10 bases sitting between them. The germline V gene has CDR1 SGHTA and CDR2 FQGNSA.

In this sample, this clonotype turned up a few times. The chain uses TRBV7-2 and TRBJ2-1; the D gene is possibly TRBD2 (6 bases). With 4 bases removed from V and 3 bases from J, the gap between germline ends came to 13 bases. Germline lookup yields CDR1 SGHTA and CDR2 FQGNSA. The CDR3 spans 15 residues. The CDR3 reads CASSSGRGGYNEQFF. The CDR3 region has the DNA TGTGCCAGCAGCTCCGGGCGGGGCGGCTACAATGAGCAGTTCTTC.

The chain has TRBV19 and TRBJ2-6; the D gene is possibly TRBD2 (6 bases). The V gene lost 3 bases and the J gene lost 0 bases, with 15 bases spanning the gap. The CDR3 loop spans 18 amino acids. CDR1 is LNHDA, CDR2 SQIVND, per germline (reference sequence). DNA of the CDR3: TGTGCCAGTAGTATTGAAAGGACTAAGCCCTCTGGGGCCAACGTCCTGACTTTC. Translation gives CASSIERTKPSGANVLTF. Complete variable domain (other parts from reference TRBV19 and TRBJ2-6): DGGITQSPKYLFRKEGQNVTLSCEQNLNHDAMYWYRQDPGQGLRLIYYSQIVNDFQKGDIAEGYSVSREKKESFPLTVTSAQKNPTAFYLCASSIERTKPSGANVLTFGAGSRLTVL.

The rearrangement uses TRBV12-3 or TRBV12-4 and TRBJ1-3; D is uncertain. This CDR3 is 14 amino acids long. V lost 3 bases to trimming and J lost 0 bases, with 6 bases between them. DNA for the CDR3: TGTGCCAGCAGTTTTGGCGTCTCTGGAAACACCATATATTTT. Its protein is CASSFGVSGNTIYF.

At least ten counts were recorded for this clonotype. The gene calls are TRBV20-1 and TRBJ1-1; 9 bases line up with TRBD1. CDR3 length: 12 amino acids. Germline CDR1 reads DFQATT; CDR2 reads SNEGSKA (reference sequence). The CDR3 region is CSAQDRGFEAFF. CDR3 nucleotides: TGCAGCGCGCAGGACAGGGGTTTTGAAGCTTTCTTT.

This clonotype was seen many times. The chain links TRBV6-2 or TRBV6-3 to TRBJ2-1; D perhaps matches TRBD2 (5 bases). This CDR3 is built from 13 residues. Germline CDR1 and CDR2: MNHEY and SVGEGT. With 0 bases removed from V and 10 bases from J, the gap between germline ends came to 10 bases. CDR3 protein: CASSYSRALEQFF. The DNA of the CDR3 is TGTGCCAGCAGTTACTCGAGGGCCCTAGAGCAGTTCTTC.

This clonotype was seen at least ten times. The V call is TRBV24-1, the J call TRBJ1-2; TRBD1 matches at 7 bases. The J segment lost 3 bases and the V segment lost 5 bases, leaving 5 bases of the junction unmatched. Per germline, CDR1 KGHDR and CDR2 SFDVKD. The CDR3 is 14 residues long. For the CDR3, the DNA is TGTGCCACCAGTGTAGGGGGCAGGGACTATGGCTACACCTTC. This gives the protein CATSVGGRDYGYTF.

This clonotype was seen more than once but under ten times. The chain carries TRBV9 and TRBJ2-1; D is possibly TRBD1 (6 bases). Trimming removed 0 bases at V and 3 bases at J, with 10 bases between. Germline loops: CDR1 SGDLS, CDR2 YYNGEE. CDR3 size: 15 residues. CDR3 amino acids: CASSVAQGGYNEQFF. CDR3 nucleotides: TGTGCCAGCAGCGTAGCACAGGGCGGCTACAATGAGCAGTTCTTC.

Ten or more counts support this clonotype. J is TRBJ2-3 and V is TRBV12-3 or TRBV12-4, with a weak D call TRBD1 (6 bases). Trimming shortened V by 6 bases and J by 4 bases, and 20 bases separated the two germline ends. The CDR3 is 16 amino acids. CDR3 DNA sequence: TGTGCCAGCAGCCCTACAGGGAACCCGTCGGCAGATACGCAGTATTTT. Its protein product is CASSPTGNPSADTQYF.

This clonotype was observed many times. V and J are TRBV29-1 and TRBJ2-1; D may be TRBD1 (6 bases). Trimming removed 0 bases at V and 8 bases at J, with 14 bases between. The germline CDR1 and CDR2 sequences are SQVTM and ANQGSEA. The CDR3 spans 14 residues. The CDR3 DNA follows: TGCAGCGTTGAAGAGACAGGTCAGGGGTATGAGCAGTTCTTC. Translation gives CSVEETGQGYEQFF.

Details on this clonotype: A read error may be the cause here, since a much bigger clone is one base away. The chain links TRBV2 to TRBJ2-7; D is perhaps TRBD1 or TRBD2 (5 bases each). Germline loops: CDR1 SNHLY, CDR2 FYNNEI. The CDR3 is 11 amino acids. Written as DNA, the CDR3 is TGTGCCGGCAGTGAAGGGACGACGCAGTACTTC. Translated: CAGSEGTTQYF.

This chain connects TRBV28 to TRBJ2-4; D gene unclear. CDR3 size: 12 residues. The V gene's germline CDR1 is MDHEN and CDR2 SYDVKM. The V gene lost 4 bases and the J gene lost 4 bases, with 5 bases spanning the gap. CDR3 sequence: CASSSPKNIQYF. In DNA form, the CDR3 reads TGTGCCAGCAGTTCCCCAAAAAACATTCAGTACTTC.

This clonotype has at least ten counts. The chain carries TRBV11-2 and TRBJ2-7; 8 nucleotides match TRBD2. Germline values: CDR1 SGHAT, CDR2 FQNNGV. The CDR3 has 17 residues. The ends lost 1 base at V and 7 bases at J; junction bases unmatched: 15. The CDR3 DNA is TGTGCCAGCAGCTTAGGCCTCTCGGCAGCGGGAGCGTTAGAGCAGTACTTC. Translation: CASSLGLSAAGALEQYF.

This clonotype was seen ten or more times. The rearrangement links TRBV9 to TRBJ2-7, with 9 bases aligning to TRBD1. Unmatched junction bases numbered 11, after V lost 4 bases and J lost 3 bases. In germline, CDR1 is SGDLS, CDR2 YYNGEE. CDR3 length equals 16 residues. The chain's CDR3 is CASSPETGQGFYEQYF. CDR3 nucleotides: TGTGCCAGCAGCCCTGAAACGGGACAGGGTTTCTACGAGCAGTACTTC.

This clonotype was counted between two and nine times. The CDR3 region has the DNA TGCAGCCCTAGCGCAAGGAGCTCCTACAATGAGCAGTTCTTC. Translated: CSPSARSSYNEQFF. The chain links TRBV20-1 to TRBJ2-1; TRBD2 might be the D (6 bases). The germline V gene has CDR1 DFQATT and CDR2 SNEGSKA (reference sequence). The CDR3 has 14 amino acids.

This clonotype was observed at least ten times. This sequence joins TRBV2 and TRBJ1-6, with D possibly matching TRBD1 (5 bases). Germline CDR1 is SNHLY and CDR2 is FYNNEI. This CDR3 has 16 amino acids. V gave up 5 bases and J gave up 7 bases, with 18 bases separating them. As DNA, the CDR3 is TGTGCCAGCAGTTCCTCCTTTCCGGGGCCCAATTCACCCCTCCACTTT. Amino acids: CASSSSFPGPNSPLHF. Full variable domain (missing parts from reference TRBV2 and TRBJ1-6): EPEVTQTPSHQVTQMGQEVILRCVPISNHLYFYWYRQILGQKVEFLVSFYNNEISEKSEIFDDQFSVERPDGSNFTLKIRSTKLEDSAMYFCASSSSFPGPNSPLHFGNGTRLTVT.

At least ten counts were recorded for this clonotype. The chain recombines TRBV7-2 with TRBJ2-7; 8 bases map to TRBD2. CDR3 length: 13 residues. The germline V gene encodes CDR1 SGHTA and CDR2 FQGNSA. V lost 6 bases, J lost 4 bases, and 5 bases stayed unmatched. The CDR3 reads CASSSKREYEQYF. CDR3 DNA sequence: TGTGCCAGCAGTTCTAAGCGGGAGTACGAGCAGTACTTC.

V is TRBV7-3 and J is TRBJ1-1; D gene uncertain. V was trimmed by 1 base and J by 5 bases, leaving 14 bases between them. Germline values: CDR1 SGHTA, CDR2 FQGTGA. This CDR3 has 15 residues. CDR3 DNA: TGTGCCAGCAGCTTAAATTCCCCCGGTTGGACTGAAGCTTTCTTT. This sequence encodes CASSLNSPGWTEAFF.

Ten or more counts support this clonotype. The rearrangement links TRBV28 to TRBJ2-3, with a possible D match to TRBD2 (6 bases). CDR3 size: 15 residues. Germline V gene sequence: CDR1 MDHEN, CDR2 SYDVKM. V shed 4 bases and J shed 6 bases, with 17 bases lying between them. The CDR3 sequence is CASSYFSIGGDTQYF. The CDR3 DNA is TGTGCCAGCAGTTACTTTAGTATTGGGGGGGATACGCAGTATTTT.

This clonotype occurred a few times. A much larger clone lies one base from this, so it may be a read error. This chain links TRBV7-8 with TRBJ2-3, with TRBD2 as a possible D gene (5 bases). The germline gives CDR1 SGHVS, CDR2 FQNEAQ. The CDR3 sequence is 15 residues long. V dropped 5 bases and J dropped 5 bases, with 17 bases sitting between them. The CDR3, as DNA: TGTGCCAGCAGCCCGGCGAGTGATGCGGGAGATACGCAGTATTTT. Translating gives CASSPASDAGDTQYF.

Many counts were recorded for this clonotype. The chain carries TRBV5-1 and TRBJ2-5, with TRBD2 matching over 9 bases. Germline CDR1 SGHRS, CDR2 YFSETQ. CDR3 length: 17 amino acids. The V gene end was trimmed by 4 bases and the J gene end by 2 bases; junction bases not matched to a gene: 12. CDR3 nucleotide sequence: TGCGCCAGCAGCCAACCGACTAGCGGAGCAGGACAAGAGACCCAGTACTTC. It specifies CASSQPTSGAGQETQYF.

This chain links TRBV5-4 with TRBJ2-1; no firm D call. CDR3 length equals 11 residues. V shed 2 bases and J shed 8 bases, with 5 bases lying between them. CDR1 and CDR2 (germline): SGHNT, YYREEE (reference sequence). The CDR3 here is CASSFSHEQFF. The CDR3 nucleotides read TGTGCCAGCAGCTTTTCCCATGAGCAGTTCTTC.

In this sample, this clonotype turned up many times. The V and J genes are TRBV7-2 and TRBJ2-7; 10 bases fit TRBD1. V dropped 8 bases and J dropped 7; count of bases not matched to a gene: 14. CDR1 is SGHTA and CDR2 is FQGNSA in the germline V gene. CDR3 length: 15 amino acids. CDR3 sequence: CASPPKGTGVREQYF. The CDR3 DNA follows: TGTGCCAGCCCCCCCAAGGGGACAGGGGTCAGGGAGCAGTACTTC.

The CDR3 sequence: CASAAVSTNYGYTF. CDR3 DNA sequence: TGTGCCAGCGCAGCGGTCAGCACTAACTATGGCTACACCTTC. The chain uses TRBV6-2 or TRBV6-3 and TRBJ1-2; no definite D call. Trimming left V 8 bases short and J 0 bases short, with 13 bases between. From germline, CDR1 is MNHEY and CDR2 SVGEGT. CDR3 length equals 14 residues.

This clonotype was found a few times. The gene calls are TRBV28 and TRBJ2-5, with D possibly TRBD2 on 6 matching bases. The CDR3 totals 13 residues. The V gene's germline CDR1 is MDHEN and CDR2 SYDVKM. V was clipped by 3 bases and J by 4 bases, with 9 bases between them. CDR3 region: CASSLGGAETQYF. In DNA, the CDR3 is TGTGCCAGCAGTTTGGGGGGAGCAGAGACCCAGTACTTC.